These T cell receptor beta chains were read from a single sample in a study of PD-1 blockade in mismatch repair-deficient tumors. Clones were read by immunoSEQ multiplex PCR, and TCRdb kept only the in-frame ones, dropping some. The sample yields under 15,000 clones, more than 65% seen once. The sample here was PBMCs, taken approximately 15 weeks after starting pembrolizumab. The receptor source for this set is an adult with mismatch repair-deficient cancer. CDR3s include the opening cysteine and the closing phenylalanine or tryptophan. A D gene is named only where the DNA matches it firmly. Expanded clones are given a class, and other clones once, few, many or no size at all.

d_gene	abundance	v_gene	j_gene	CDR3nt	CDR3aa
TRBD2	once	TRBV2	TRBJ2-2	TGTGCCAGCAGAAGACCGGGACTAGCGGGAGGTCGGACCGGGGAGCTGTTTTTT	CASRRPGLAGGRTGELFF
TRBD2	-	TRBV5-1	TRBJ2-1	TGCGCCAGCAGCTTGATGGCGGGAGTGTCCTACAATGAGCAGTTCTTC	CASSLMAGVSYNEQFF
-	-	TRBV6-5	TRBJ1-2	TGTGCCAGCAGTTACTCCGCTCGCGCTAACTATGGCTACACCTTC	CASSYSARANYGYTF
TRBD1	-	TRBV28	TRBJ2-1	TGTGCCAGCAGCTATCCCGGTGACAGGGATTATGAGCAGTTCTTC	CASSYPGDRDYEQFF
TRBD2	-	TRBV6-1	TRBJ2-5	TGTGCCAGCACTAGACTAGCGGGAGTCCAAGAGACCCAGTACTTC	CASTRLAGVQETQYF
-	-	TRBV6-5	TRBJ2-5	TGTGCCACCGCGAGACAGGACCAAGAGACCCAGTACTTC	CATARQDQETQYF
TRBD1	once	TRBV7-9	TRBJ1-6	TGTGCCAGCAGCCCATGGGACAGGGGTTATAATTCACCCCTCCACTTT	CASSPWDRGYNSPLHF
TRBD1	-	TRBV4-1	TRBJ1-2	TGCGCCAGCAGCCCTCAACAGGGGGAGGGCTATGGCTACACCTTC	CASSPQQGEGYGYTF
TRBD1	-	TRBV28	TRBJ1-4	TGTGCCAGCAGTCCCCGACAGGGGGCTAATGAAAAACTGTTTTTT	CASSPRQGANEKLFF
TRBD2	-	TRBV7-6	TRBJ2-6	TGTGCCAGCAGCACGGGGGGTGGCTCTGGGGCCAACGTCCTGACTTTC	CASSTGGGSGANVLTF
-	-	TRBV5-1	TRBJ1-3	TGCGCCAGCAGCAAAGAGAGCTCTGGAAACACCATATATTTT	CASSKESSGNTIYF
-	-	TRBV6-1	TRBJ1-1	TGTGCCAGCAGGAAACAGGGGAACACTGAAGCTTTCTTT	CASRKQGNTEAFF
TRBD1	few	TRBV19	TRBJ2-7	TGTGCCAGTAGTCGGACAGGGGCCTACGAGCAGTACTTC	CASSRTGAYEQYF
TRBD2	once	TRBV5-6	TRBJ2-1	TGTGCCAGCAGCCCGGGACTAGAGGAACTTAGGGACAATGAGCAGTTCTTC	CASSPGLEELRDNEQFF
TRBD1	-	TRBV6-5	TRBJ1-5	TGTGCCAGCAGGACCGACAGGGACCATCAGCCCCAGCATTTT	CASRTDRDHQPQHF
-	-	TRBV9	TRBJ1-1	TGTGCCAGCAGCCCGACAGTGCATCTGAACACTGAAGCTTTCTTT	CASSPTVHLNTEAFF
-	-	TRBV29-1	TRBJ1-2	TGCAGCGTTGAACGCGGGACCTATGGCTACACCTTC	CSVERGTYGYTF
-	-	TRBV4-1	TRBJ2-1	TGCGCCAGCAGTACAACTACCAGCTCCTACAATGAGCAGTTCTTC	CASSTTTSSYNEQFF
TRBD1	-	TRBV19	TRBJ2-7	TGTGCCAGTAGTTACAGGGGGCGGGTTGACGAGCAGTACTTC	CASSYRGRVDEQYF
TRBD1	-	TRBV29-1	TRBJ1-2	TGCAGCGCCTCCCGGACAGGAGTCTATGGCTACACCTTC	CSASRTGVYGYTF
-	-	TRBV5-4	TRBJ2-7	TGTGCCAGCAGCCGGGGAGGGGACAAAACCTACGAGCAGTACTTC	CASSRGGDKTYEQYF
TRBD2	-	TRBV4-2	TRBJ2-5	TGTGCCAGCAGCCCGGGGGGGACCCAAGAGACCCAGTACTTC	CASSPGGTQETQYF
-	-	TRBV29-1	TRBJ2-5	TGCAGCGCCTCCCCCGCAGGGAGGACCCAAGAGACCCAGTACTTC	CSASPAGRTQETQYF
-	-	TRBV11-2	TRBJ1-2	TGTGCCAGCAGTCCTGGACAGTGGTATGGCTACACCTTC	CASSPGQWYGYTF
-	-	TRBV2	TRBJ2-3	TGTGCCAGCAGTCTTTTCGCAGATACGCAGTATTTT	CASSLFADTQYF
-	few	TRBV6-5	TRBJ1-6	TGTGCCAGCAAAGGATCAGGTGGCTCACCCCTCCACTTT	CASKGSGGSPLHF
-	-	TRBV9	TRBJ1-1	TGTGCCAGCAGCGTGGGGGGAGACACTGAAGCTTTCTTT	CASSVGGDTEAFF
-	-	TRBV11-2	TRBJ2-7	TGTGCCAGCAGCTTAGAAGGGAAGGGAGCCTACGAGCAGTACTTC	CASSLEGKGAYEQYF
-	few	TRBV30	TRBJ2-7	TGTGCCTGGAGTGTACCGTGGCCCTCCTACGAGCAGTACTTC	CAWSVPWPSYEQYF
TRBD2	-	TRBV7-3	TRBJ2-5	TGTGCCAGCAGCTTCGGACTAGCGGGAGTAGAGACCCAGTACTTC	CASSFGLAGVETQYF
TRBD2	-	TRBV5-1	TRBJ2-7	TGCGCCAGCAGCTTCTCTAGCGGGTCCCCCTACGAGCAGTACTTC	CASSFSSGSPYEQYF
-	-	TRBV10-3	TRBJ2-5	TGTGCCATCAGTTTCAGGGTGGGGGAGACCCAGTACTTC	CAISFRVGETQYF
-	-	TRBV10-3	TRBJ1-5	TGTGCCATCAGTGTGGAGTTGAGTCAGCCCCAGCATTTT	CAISVELSQPQHF
-	-	TRBV7-9	TRBJ2-7	TGTGCCAGCAGCTTCCAGGGGGGCAGCTCCTACGAGCAGTACTTC	CASSFQGGSSYEQYF
-	-	TRBV2	TRBJ1-5	TGTGCCAGCAGCCGGGACTGGGGCAATCAGCCCCAGCATTTT	CASSRDWGNQPQHF
TRBD2	-	TRBV7-8	TRBJ2-5	TGTGCCAGCAGCTTATTAGCGGGGTACCAAGAGACCCAGTACTTC	CASSLLAGYQETQYF
-	-	TRBV11-2	TRBJ1-5	TGTGCCAGCAGCTTAGGGAGGGGCAATCAGCCCCAGCATTTT	CASSLGRGNQPQHF
TRBD1	-	TRBV27	TRBJ2-3	TGTGCCAGCAGTCCATGGGACAGGGGGCGTACAGATACGCAGTATTTT	CASSPWDRGRTDTQYF
TRBD2	-	TRBV2	TRBJ2-1	TGTGCCAGCAGCCGGGAGGGCGGGCAGTTCTTC	CASSREGGQFF
-	few	TRBV4-2	TRBJ2-7	TGTGCCAGCAGCTCTCGGGCCGGGAGAGGCTCCTACGAGCAGTACTTC	CASSSRAGRGSYEQYF
-	-	TRBV25-1	TRBJ2-7	TGTGCCAGCAGTATGGGCGGGGCCTACGAGCAGTACTTC	CASSMGGAYEQYF
-	-	TRBV5-1	TRBJ2-1	TGCGCCAGCAGCTTGGACGTCCGGGGGTTAAATGAGCAGTTCTTC	CASSLDVRGLNEQFF
TRBD1	-	TRBV7-2	TRBJ2-2	TGTGCCAGCAGCGCGGTGGGACAGGGCAACACCGGGGAGCTGTTTTTT	CASSAVGQGNTGELFF
TRBD2	-	TRBV7-6	TRBJ2-3	TGTGCCAGCAGCTCTCGGGAGGCGCAGTATTTT	CASSSREAQYF
TRBD2	-	TRBV6-1	TRBJ2-1	TGTGCCAGCAGTGTCGGGCTAGCGGACTACAATGAGCAGTTCTTC	CASSVGLADYNEQFF
TRBD1	-	TRBV5-4	TRBJ1-2	TGTGCCAGCAGCTACAACTTATTTGGGTTGGGGACAGGGCAGAATGGCTACACCTTC	CASSYNLFGLGTGQNGYTF
TRBD2	-	TRBV10-1	TRBJ2-7	TGCGCCAGCAGTGACGGACTAGCGGGAGGCTACGAGCAGTACTTC	CASSDGLAGGYEQYF
-	once	TRBV7-3	TRBJ2-1	TGTGCCAGCAGTCCAGCGGCAAGCTCCTACAATGAGCAGTTCTTC	CASSPAASSYNEQFF
TRBD1	-	TRBV6-6	TRBJ1-5	TGTGCCAGCAGTTACTTCACAGGGGGCGCAGGTCAGCCCCAGCATTTT	CASSYFTGGAGQPQHF
TRBD1	once	TRBV9	TRBJ1-4	TGTGCCAGCAGCGCCCGTACAGGGGCGGGTGAAAAACTGTTTTTT	CASSARTGAGEKLFF
-	once	TRBV30	TRBJ2-2	TGTGCCTGGAGTGTTGAGGATTGGACCGGGGAGCTGTTTTTT	CAWSVEDWTGELFF
-	once	TRBV12-5	TRBJ2-1	TGTGCTAGTGGTTACGATTCGGCTAGAGCACCATACAATGAGCAGTTCTTC	CASGYDSARAPYNEQFF
TRBD1	-	TRBV4-2	TRBJ1-3	TGTGCCAGCAGCCAACCGGGACAGGGCGACTCTGGAAACACCATATATTTT	CASSQPGQGDSGNTIYF
TRBD1	-	TRBV9	TRBJ1-2	TGTGCCAGCAGCGAACGGACAGGGACCCTTAACTATGGCTACACCTTC	CASSERTGTLNYGYTF
TRBD1	-	TRBV4-1	TRBJ2-7	TGCGCCAGCAGACTTACCTTGGGACAGGGAGACGAGCAGTACTTC	CASRLTLGQGDEQYF
TRBD1	once	TRBV6-6	TRBJ1-4	TGTGCCAGCAGTTGGACCATACAGGGGGCAGGGGAAAAACTGTTTTTT	CASSWTIQGAGEKLFF
-	-	TRBV15	TRBJ1-4	TGTGCCACCAGGTCTCTAACGGGAACTTACGAAAAACTGTTTTTT	CATRSLTGTYEKLFF
TRBD1	once	TRBV28	TRBJ1-2	TGTGCCAGCAGTTTTCGGACAGGGTTGCTTTGGGGCTACACCTTC	CASSFRTGLLWGYTF
TRBD2	-	TRBV7-3	TRBJ2-1	TGTGCCAGCAGCTTAGGAGGGACTAGCGGGAGGGCCATTGAGCAGTTCTTC	CASSLGGTSGRAIEQFF
-	-	TRBV6-5	TRBJ2-5	TGTGCCAGCAGTTACGAGGCAGGGCGGGAGACCCAGTACTTC	CASSYEAGRETQYF